These 3 T cell receptor beta chains share one sample of origin, sequenced in a study of T cell repertoires in cytomegalovirus infection. Antigens of these TCRs are unknown. TCRdb analysed the reads with MiXCR anew, one entry per CDR3 protein. The sample lists roughly 350,000 distinct CDR3 sequences; around a third were seen once. Sequencing was performed on cultured PBMCs, taken from culture after CMV antigen stimulation. These receptors originate from a human donor in good health (CMV status not recorded). Some clones in this sample may be carry-over from other donors' samples.

This clonotype was counted ten times or more. The chain employs TRBV7-2 and TRBJ2-3, with 11 bases aligning to TRBD2. The CDR3 is made up of 16 amino acids. Germline V gene sequence: CDR1 SGHTA, CDR2 FQGNSA. The V and J ends lost 5 bases and 3 bases, in that order; junction bases with no gene match: 7. The CDR3 loop reads CASSDGTSGETDTQYF. CDR3 nucleotides: TGTGCCAGCAGCGACGGGACTAGCGGAGAGACAGATACGCAGTATTTT.

In this sample, this clonotype turned up a few times. The CDR3 DNA reads as TGCGCCAGCAGCCAAGATCAGAGCCATTGGGAGCAGTTCTTC. It yields the protein CASSQDQSHWEQFF. The chain couples TRBV4-1 to TRBJ2-1; D is ambiguous. Germline-derived CDR1 and CDR2 are MGHRA and YSYEKL. V shed 0 bases and J shed 10 bases, with 13 bases lying between them. This CDR3 is 14 amino acids long.

This chain connects TRBV29-1 to TRBJ1-2, with D possibly being TRBD1 (5 bases). V lost 3 bases and J lost 7, with 15 bases in between. Per the germline V gene, CDR1 is SQVTM and CDR2 is ANQGSEA. The CDR3 runs 13 residues. CDR3 sequence reads: CSVEGLLYSGYTF. The CDR3 nucleotides are TGCAGCGTTGAGGGACTCCTCTACTCTGGCTACACCTTC.